This T cell receptor (beta chain) was sequenced for a study of cytomegalovirus exposure and HLA in healthy donors. Study observations and caveats: Most observed TCR sequences were rare, whereas some public TCRs were detected in many donors. Later work associated roughly 15,000 TCR beta sequences with HLA alleles at 0.05 false discovery rate. Upon later analysis, TCR association rates were observed to vary by HLA locus, being highest for DRB1 and lowest for HLA-C.

The PCR used 60 Vbeta and 13 Jbeta primers. Libraries were prepared by immunoSEQ multiplex PCR; TCRdb keeps only in-frame clonotypes and omits some of them. Among 100,000 to 140,000 clones listed, around 73% were seen once. This CDR3 has 13 residues. Trimming removed 4 bases at V and 7 bases at J, with 11 bases between. Germline V gene data show CDR1 as MNHNS and CDR2 as SASEGT. On this clone: Its antigen remains unidentified.

This TCR was sampled from a man in his thirties or forties in good health and CMV-seronegative. The chain couples TRBV6-1 to TRBJ2-1, with D possibly being TRBD1 (5 bases). Material for sequencing was PBMCs. The CDR3 coding sequence is TGTGCCAGCAGTGTGAGCAGGGATAATGAGCAGTTCTTC. Protein product: CASSVSRDNEQFF.